A selection of T cell receptor beta chains follows, all from one sample in a study of Ad26.COV2.S vaccination and SARS-CoV-2 variants. The data were produced by immunoSEQ multiplex PCR, yet TCRdb's version contains in-frame clones alone and is incomplete. The data contain approximately 420,000 clones, approximately 86% of them singletons. Sequencing was performed on peripheral blood, taken in a trial of Ad26.COV2.S vaccine versus placebo. The receptors come from a person aged 18-65 years who received the Ad26.COV2.S COVID-19 vaccine or a placebo. The CDR3 runs from the conserved cysteine through the conserved F or W. D genes are given only for firm matches. A row's size may be missing; if present it is once, few, many or a size class.

TRBV29-1	NA	TRBD2	TRBJ2-3	CSVEDSRGPWTSGGSDTQYF	TGCAGCGTTGAAGATAGCAGGGGACCCTGGACTAGCGGGGGTTCGGATACGCAGTATTTT
TRBV5-6	NA	NA	TRBJ2-6	CASSSRSFGANVLTF	TGTGCCAGCAGCTCGCGCTCTTTCGGGGCCAACGTCCTGACTTTC
TRBV6-5	once	TRBD1	TRBJ2-3	CASSYSGQGTDTQYF	TGTGCCAGCAGTTACTCGGGACAGGGTACAGATACGCAGTATTTT
TRBV18	NA	NA	TRBJ1-6	CASSPDSNNSPLHF	TGTGCCAGCTCACCGGACAGCAATAATTCACCCCTCCACTTT
TRBV19	NA	TRBD1	TRBJ1-2	CASSIRYLGQGSYGYTF	TGTGCCAGTAGTATCAGATACTTGGGACAGGGCTCCTATGGCTACACCTTC
TRBV30	few	NA	TRBJ1-2	CAWSVQDYGYTF	TGTGCCTGGAGTGTACAGGACTATGGCTACACCTTC
TRBV6-5	NA	NA	TRBJ1-6	CASSPGTANSPLHF	TGTGCCAGCAGTCCCGGGACGGCAAATTCACCCCTCCACTTT
TRBV4-1	NA	NA	TRBJ1-3	CASSQPLSGGNTIYF	TGCGCCAGCAGCCAACCTCTCTCGGGAGGAAACACCATATATTTT
TRBV10-3	NA	NA	TRBJ1-3	CAIRQGPDSGNTIYF	TGTGCCATCAGGCAGGGGCCCGACTCTGGAAACACCATATATTTT
TRBV18	once	TRBD1	TRBJ1-2	CASSPAVGQGFDYGYTF	TGTGCCAGCTCACCCGCAGTCGGACAGGGTTTTGACTATGGCTACACCTTC
TRBV6-4	NA	NA	TRBJ2-3	CASSRDKADTQYF	TGTGCCAGCAGTCGGGACAAAGCAGATACGCAGTATTTT
TRBV19	NA	NA	TRBJ1-1	CASSSQGLNTEAFF	TGTGCCAGTAGTTCACAGGGTTTGAACACTGAAGCTTTCTTT
TRBV6-5	NA	NA	TRBJ2-2	CASIRSPGNGELFF	TGTGCCAGCATCCGGTCCCCAGGGAACGGGGAGCTGTTTTTT
TRBV6-5	few	NA	TRBJ1-5	CASSYLSGQPQHF	TGTGCCAGCAGTTACTTGTCCGGTCAACCCCAGCATTTT
TRBV11-2	NA	NA	TRBJ1-1	CASSLVGTNTEAFF	TGTGCCAGCAGCTTAGTGGGGACGAACACTGAAGCTTTCTTT
TRBV24-1	NA	NA	TRBJ2-1	CATKAGDNEQFF	TGTGCCACCAAGGCAGGTGACAATGAGCAGTTCTTC
TRBV13	NA	NA	TRBJ2-1	CASSSNIGLKGVEYNEQFF	TGTGCCAGCAGCTCTAATATCGGACTTAAGGGAGTCGAGTACAATGAGCAGTTCTTC
TRBV3-1/TRBV3-2	NA	TRBD2	TRBJ2-3	CASSRLAGTDTQYF	TGTGCCAGCAGCCGACTAGCGGGGACTGATACGCAGTATTTT
TRBV25-1	NA	NA	TRBJ1-1	CASSTKGMNTEAFF	TGTGCCAGCAGTACCAAGGGGATGAACACTGAAGCTTTCTTT
TRBV20-1	NA	NA	TRBJ2-7	CSASLTGASYEQYF	TGCAGTGCTAGTCTTACGGGGGCCTCCTACGAGCAGTACTTC
TRBV19	NA	TRBD1	TRBJ2-7	CASSDHRGTDEQYF	TGTGCCAGTAGTGACCACAGGGGGACGGACGAGCAGTACTTC
TRBV5-5	once	NA	TRBJ1-2	CASSFGPATGYGYTF	TGTGCCAGCAGCTTTGGCCCGGCGACAGGCTATGGCTACACCTTC
TRBV28	NA	NA	TRBJ2-3	CASSIGGSTDTQYF	TGTGCCAGCAGCATCGGGGGAAGCACAGATACGCAGTATTTT
TRBV29-1	NA	TRBD1	TRBJ1-6	CSVVTGEENSPLHF	TGCAGCGTTGTTACAGGGGAGGAGAATTCACCCCTCCACTTT
TRBV10-3	few	NA	TRBJ1-1	CAISESRTEATEAFF	TGTGCCATCAGTGAGTCGCGGACAGAGGCCACTGAAGCTTTCTTT
TRBV11-3	NA	TRBD1	TRBJ2-1	CASSLDGTAFDNEQFF	TGTGCCAGCAGCTTAGACGGGACAGCTTTTGACAATGAGCAGTTCTTC
TRBV10-3	NA	NA	TRBJ2-3	CAISEEDSPDTQYF	TGTGCCATCAGTGAGGAAGACAGTCCAGATACGCAGTATTTT
TRBV30	NA	NA	TRBJ1-1	CAWRGALNTEAFF	TGTGCCTGGAGGGGGGCATTGAACACTGAAGCTTTCTTT
TRBV5-1	NA	NA	TRBJ2-7	CASSSQSGYSYEQYF	TGCGCCAGCAGCTCCCAAAGCGGCTACTCCTACGAGCAGTACTTC
TRBV30	NA	TRBD1	TRBJ2-4	CAWSQQGNIQYF	TGTGCCTGGAGTCAACAGGGGAACATTCAGTACTTC
TRBV27	NA	TRBD1	TRBJ1-6	CASSFQGASYNSPLHF	TGTGCCAGCAGTTTTCAGGGGGCTTCCTATAATTCACCCCTCCACTTT
TRBV27	NA	TRBD2	TRBJ2-7	CASRVRASGGAAEQYF	TGTGCCAGCAGGGTACGGGCTAGCGGGGGGGCCGCCGAGCAGTACTTC
TRBV28	NA	TRBD1	TRBJ1-2	CASSLSGTGGQGGYTF	TGTGCCAGCAGTCTATCCGGGACAGGGGGCCAAGGGGGCTACACCTTC
TRBV19	NA	NA	TRBJ1-1	CASTLTDLMNTEAFF	TGTGCCAGTACCCTTACGGATCTGATGAACACTGAAGCTTTCTTT
TRBV10-3	once	NA	TRBJ2-5	CAIARDLEETQYF	TGTGCCATCGCGCGGGACCTTGAAGAGACCCAGTACTTC
TRBV3-1/TRBV3-2	NA	NA	TRBJ1-1	CASSQDRRAGTHSEAFF	TGTGCCAGCAGCCAAGATCGACGGGCCGGGACACACTCTGAAGCTTTCTTT
TRBV7-2	few	NA	TRBJ1-3	CAGGEGPGNTIYF	TGTGCCGGCGGGGAAGGACCTGGAAACACCATATATTTT
TRBV6-5	NA	TRBD1	TRBJ2-2	CASSYESGGGGELFF	TGTGCCAGCAGTTACGAGTCAGGGGGCGGCGGGGAGCTGTTTTTT
TRBV27	NA	NA	TRBJ2-3	CASSRLRAADTQYF	TGTGCCAGCAGTCGCCTCAGGGCTGCGGATACGCAGTATTTT
TRBV13	once	NA	TRBJ2-5	CASSLVRSRETQYF	TGTGCCAGCAGCTTAGTGAGGTCGAGAGAGACCCAGTACTTC
TRBV6-1	NA	NA	TRBJ2-1	CASSEPPRGDEQFF	TGTGCCAGCAGTGAGCCCCCTCGGGGAGATGAGCAGTTCTTC
TRBV6-2/TRBV6-3	NA	TRBD1	TRBJ2-7	CASSFDREWNEQYF	TGTGCCAGCAGTTTCGACAGGGAGTGGAACGAGCAGTACTTC
TRBV4-2	NA	NA	TRBJ2-1	CASSQTMSSYNEQFF	TGTGCCAGCAGCCAGACTATGAGCTCCTACAATGAGCAGTTCTTC
TRBV19	NA	NA	TRBJ1-1	CASSVGFGNTEAFF	TGTGCCAGTAGTGTAGGGTTCGGGAACACTGAAGCTTTCTTT
TRBV5-6	few	NA	TRBJ1-1	CASSRFRGQAFF	TGTGCCAGCAGCAGGTTTCGGGGGCAAGCTTTCTTT
TRBV12-5	NA	NA	TRBJ2-2	CASGRDPTFQNTGELFF	TGTGCTAGTGGCCGCGACCCGACATTTCAGAACACCGGGGAGCTGTTTTTT
TRBV5-5	NA	NA	TRBJ1-5	CASSLAGGIGNQPQHF	TGTGCCAGCAGCTTGGCGGGGGGAATTGGCAATCAGCCCCAGCATTTT
TRBV2	NA	NA	TRBJ1-1	CASGSSSGSKQAFF	TGTGCCAGCGGCAGTAGTTCAGGGTCAAAACAAGCTTTCTTT
TRBV2	NA	NA	TRBJ1-2	CASGTQNYGYTF	TGTGCCAGCGGGACGCAGAACTATGGCTACACCTTC
TRBV5-1	NA	TRBD1	TRBJ1-1	CASSSRTGVTEAFF	TGCGCCAGCAGCTCCCGGACAGGGGTGACTGAAGCTTTCTTT
TRBV6-1	NA	NA	TRBJ2-3	CASSETSSKTTQYF	TGTGCCAGCAGTGAAACTAGCTCCAAAACTACGCAGTATTTT
TRBV11-2	NA	NA	TRBJ2-7	CASSLERDSYEQYF	TGTGCCAGCAGCTTAGAAAGGGACTCCTACGAGCAGTACTTC
TRBV13	NA	NA	TRBJ2-7	CASSGRGLNSPQYF	TGTGCCAGCAGCGGACGGGGACTGAACAGCCCCCAGTACTTC
TRBV7-6	NA	TRBD1	TRBJ2-1	CASSPGDREGNEQFF	TGTGCCAGCAGCCCTGGGGACAGGGAGGGGAATGAGCAGTTCTTC
TRBV25-1	NA	TRBD1	TRBJ1-1	CASRKGALNTEAFF	TGTGCCAGCAGAAAGGGGGCATTGAACACTGAAGCTTTCTTT